The 23 T cell receptor beta chains given below trace back to one sample, sequenced in a study of blood T cell repertoires in COVID-19. TCRdb's copy holds only in-frame clones and misses some; the assay was immunoSEQ multiplex PCR. The sample carries about 110,000 clones, less than 75% recorded once. The sample was peripheral blood. These TCRs come from a woman aged 35 to 49 with acute or convalescent COVID-19.

CDR3 in DNA: TGTGCCAGCAGTTTGGCGGGGGTTAGCACAGATACGCAGTATTTT. It is translated as CASSLAGVSTDTQYF. The chain couples TRBV28 to TRBJ2-3; 7 bases are a match to TRBD2. Germline trimming cut 3 bases from V and 0 bases from J; bases unmatched to any gene: 3. The CDR3 runs to 15 residues. Germline values: CDR1 MDHEN, CDR2 SYDVKM.

The table lists this clone with many counts. Written as DNA, the CDR3 is TGTGCCAGCAGCTCCCCGGGACAATTTTGGGGCTACACCTTC. Translated, it gives CASSSPGQFWGYTF. The genes are TRBV7-2 and TRBJ1-2; weak D call: TRBD1 (6 bases). The ends were cut back, 4 bases at V and 8 bases at J, with 17 bases in the middle. This CDR3 is 14 amino acids long. CDR1 is SGHTA and CDR2 is FQGNSA in the germline V gene.

The chain joins TRBV2 to TRBJ2-7; D gene ambiguous. Germline V gives CDR1 SNHLY, CDR2 FYNNEI. The CDR3 covers 12 residues. V lost 2 bases to trimming and J lost 7 bases, with 9 bases between them. CDR3 in amino acids: CASSENSWEQYF. The CDR3 DNA reads TGTGCCAGCAGTGAAAACAGCTGGGAGCAGTACTTC.

The rearrangement uses TRBV7-9 and TRBJ2-7; 8 bases fit TRBD2. The V segment lost 4 bases and the J segment 3 bases; nucleotides outside the gene matches: 5. This CDR3 contains 14 residues. The germline gives CDR1 SEHNR, CDR2 FQNEAQ (reference sequence). The CDR3 DNA is TGTGCCAGCAGCTCAAGCGGGGGAGACTACGAGCAGTACTTC. Residues: CASSSSGGDYEQYF.

This chain uses TRBV4-2 with TRBJ2-7; D ambiguous. Germline CDR1 and CDR2: LGHNA and YNFKEQ. Trimming pared 1 base from V and 3 bases from J, leaving 7 bases between. The CDR3 extends over 13 amino acids. As DNA, the CDR3 is TGTGCCAGCAGCCAAGTACCAGGCTACGAGCAGTACTTC. Protein: CASSQVPGYEQYF.

J is TRBJ1-5 and V is TRBV19; TRBD1 might be the D (5 bases). With 6 bases removed from V and 8 bases from J, the gap between germline ends came to 8 bases. The germline V gene encodes CDR1 LNHDA and CDR2 SQIVND (reference sequence). The CDR3 is made up of 11 amino acids. The CDR3 is CASSTGEPQHF. The CDR3 region has the DNA TGTGCCAGTAGCACGGGGGAGCCCCAGCATTTT.

The rearrangement links TRBV3-1 (or the pseudogene TRBV3-2) to TRBJ1-3; TRBD1 aligns across 9 bases. J was trimmed by 1 base and V by 4 bases; bases with no gene match: 5. Germline loops: CDR1 LGHDT, CDR2 YNNKEL (reference sequence). The CDR3 runs 16 residues. DNA of the CDR3: TGTGCCAGCAGCCCCCGACAGGGGGGATCTGGAAACACCATATATTTT. This gives the protein CASSPRQGGSGNTIYF.

The rearrangement uses TRBV6-2 or TRBV6-3 and TRBJ2-7; D uncertain. CDR1 and CDR2 from the germline V gene are MNHEY and SVGEGT. This CDR3 has 15 amino acids. The V end was cut by 4 bases, the J end by 2 bases, with 15 bases between. The CDR3 sequence is CASSFRSYLTYEQYF. DNA for the CDR3: TGTGCCAGCAGTTTCAGGTCTTACCTAACCTACGAGCAGTACTTC.

The chain couples TRBV11-2 to TRBJ1-5, with 7 bases fitting TRBD1. Germline assignment: CDR1 SGHAT and CDR2 FQNNGV. CDR3 length: 16 residues. J gave up 1 base and V 4 bases, and 7 bases lay outside the gene matches. CDR3 region: CASSSLQGKSNQPQHF. For the CDR3, the DNA is TGTGCCAGCAGCTCCTTACAGGGGAAGAGCAATCAGCCCCAGCATTTT.

This clone occurred a few times. This chain links TRBV19 with TRBJ1-6, with TRBD1 identical over 8 bases. CDR3 length: 14 residues. J lost 9 bases, V lost 6 bases, and 7 bases had no gene match. Germline V lookup: CDR1 LNHDA, CDR2 SQIVND (reference sequence). In DNA, the CDR3 is TGTGCCAGTAGCGCACAGGGGGACATTTCACCCCTCCACTTT. This codes for CASSAQGDISPLHF.

V and J are TRBV6-5 and TRBJ1-6; no definite D call. The V end lost 7 bases, the J end lost 8 bases, and 9 bases lay between the germline ends. CDR1 is MNHEY and CDR2 is SVGAGI in the germline V gene. The CDR3 covers 12 residues. The CDR3 is CASTSGDSPLHF. The CDR3 DNA reads as TGTGCCAGCACGAGCGGAGATTCACCCCTCCACTTT.

The CDR3 DNA reads as TGTGCCAGCAGTACGGTCAAGGGGTATGGCTACACCTTC. As protein: CASSTVKGYGYTF. The gene calls are TRBV28 and TRBJ1-2, with D possibly matching TRBD1 (5 bases). CDR3 length equals 13 residues. The germline V gene has CDR1 MDHEN and CDR2 SYDVKM. Trimming cost V 5 bases and J 5 bases, with 12 bases left between them.

The V gene is TRBV7-8, the J gene TRBJ1-4; maybe TRBD1 (6 bases). This CDR3 contains 16 residues. V was cut by 4 bases and J by 7 bases, with 19 bases left in between. Germline-derived CDR1 and CDR2 are SGHVS and FQNEAQ. This CDR3 reads CASSSFPDSAFEKLFF. CDR3 bases: TGTGCCAGCAGCTCCTTCCCGGACAGCGCATTTGAAAAACTGTTTTTT.

The rearrangement joins TRBV2 to TRBJ2-7, with D perhaps TRBD1 (6 bases). The V end was cut by 6 bases, the J end by 3 bases, with 15 bases between. In germline, CDR1 is SNHLY, CDR2 FYNNEI. The CDR3 has 14 residues. The CDR3 region is CASSRFSQGYEQYF. Written as DNA, the CDR3 is TGTGCCAGCAGCCGATTCTCACAGGGCTACGAGCAGTACTTC.

The chain joins TRBV6-5 to TRBJ1-4; no definite D call. CDR1 is MNHEY, CDR2 SVGAGI, per germline. V was shortened by 0 bases and J by 5 bases, with 7 bases between the two germline ends. This CDR3 region has 14 residues. CDR3 nucleotides: TGTGCCAGCAGTTACTCCGGGGAAAATGAAAAACTGTTTTTT. Residues: CASSYSGENEKLFF.

This clone was counted a single time. The chain carries TRBV18 and TRBJ2-7, with 7 bases lining up with TRBD1. The CDR3 spans 13 residues. The V and J ends lost 3 bases and 3 bases, in that order; junction bases with no gene match: 2. CDR1 is KGHSH and CDR2 is LQKENI in the germline V gene. The CDR3 nucleotides are TGTGCCAGCTCACCGGGACAGTACTACGAGCAGTACTTC. Protein sequence: CASSPGQYYEQYF.

The rearrangement links TRBV30 to TRBJ2-2; TRBD1 matches at 9 bases. Germline CDR1 and CDR2: GTSNPN and SVGIG (reference sequence). The CDR3 runs to 15 residues. J lost 5 bases, V lost 3 bases, and 7 bases had no gene match. Here the CDR3 reads CAWRMRDRATGELFF. CDR3 nucleotide sequence: TGTGCCTGGAGAATGAGGGACAGGGCGACCGGGGAGCTGTTTTTT.

This clone was counted once. V usage is TRBV6-1 and J usage is TRBJ1-1, with a tentative D call TRBD1 (6 bases). The CDR3 is 14 amino acids. Looked up from germline, CDR1 is MNHNS and CDR2 is SASEGT. Between the trimmed V and J ends, which lost 7 bases and 1 base, there was a span of 13 bases. The chain's CDR3 is CASKGGVANTEAFF. CDR3 bases: TGTGCCAGCAAAGGGGGTGTCGCGAACACTGAAGCTTTCTTT.

V gene TRBV4-3 combines with J gene TRBJ1-4; 7 bases are a match to TRBD1. V lost 0 bases, J lost 5 bases, and 6 bases stayed unmatched. Germline V lookup: CDR1 LGHNA, CDR2 YSLEER. CDR3 size: 16 residues. The CDR3 protein is CASSQEAAQGNEKLFF. Written as DNA, the CDR3 is TGCGCCAGCAGCCAAGAAGCAGCACAGGGGAATGAAAAACTGTTTTTT.

The V gene is TRBV6-5, the J gene TRBJ1-5, with a tentative D call TRBD1 (6 bases). V dropped 4 bases and J dropped 10 bases, with 14 bases sitting between them. Per germline, CDR1 MNHEY and CDR2 SVGAGI. The CDR3 covers 13 residues. The CDR3 spells CASSSLKGDPQHF. The DNA of the CDR3 is TGTGCCAGCAGTTCTTTAAAGGGGGATCCCCAGCATTTT.

V is TRBV3-1 (or the pseudogene TRBV3-2) and J is TRBJ2-3, with D possibly matching TRBD2 (5 bases). CDR1 and CDR2 (germline): LGHDT, YNNKEL (reference sequence). CDR3 length: 22 amino acids. Trimming removed 4 bases at V and 0 bases at J, with 32 bases between. The CDR3 nucleotides read TGTGCCAGCAGCCTTCCCAAAGCCCGGTCCGGGGAAGTTAACACTAGCACAGATACGCAGTATTTT. Translated, it gives CASSLPKARSGEVNTSTDTQYF.

The chain is built from TRBV2 and TRBJ2-2; tentatively, D is TRBD1 (5 bases). This CDR3 is 14 amino acids long. Trimming removed 6 bases at V and 6 bases at J, with 14 bases between. CDR1 is SNHLY and CDR2 is FYNNEI in the germline V gene. CDR3 DNA sequence: TGTGCCAGCAGAGGCAGGGCCACGGCCGGGGAGCTGTTTTTT. This translates into CASRGRATAGELFF.

The gene calls are TRBV5-1 and TRBJ1-1, with TRBD1 as a possible D gene (5 bases). Trimming pared 0 bases from V and 0 bases from J, leaving 9 bases between. The CDR3 consists of 15 residues. CDR1 SGHRS and CDR2 YFSETQ come from the germline V gene. CDR3 nucleotide sequence: TGCGCCAGCAGCTTGGCCGGACAAGTGAACACTGAAGCTTTCTTT. Amino acids: CASSLAGQVNTEAFF.